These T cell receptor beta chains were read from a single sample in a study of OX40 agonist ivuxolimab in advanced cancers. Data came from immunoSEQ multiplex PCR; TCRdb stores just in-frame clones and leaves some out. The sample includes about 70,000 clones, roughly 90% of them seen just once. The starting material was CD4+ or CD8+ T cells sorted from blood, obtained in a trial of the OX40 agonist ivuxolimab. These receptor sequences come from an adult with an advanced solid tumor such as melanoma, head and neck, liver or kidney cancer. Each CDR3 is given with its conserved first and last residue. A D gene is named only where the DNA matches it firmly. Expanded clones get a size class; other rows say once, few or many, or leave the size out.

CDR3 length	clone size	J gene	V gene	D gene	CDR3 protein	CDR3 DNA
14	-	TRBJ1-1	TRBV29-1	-	CSVGEGSLNTEAFF	TGCAGCGTTGGAGAGGGCAGCCTGAACACTGAAGCTTTCTTT
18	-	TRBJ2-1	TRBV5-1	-	CASSLRQKDISTANEQFF	TGCGCCAGCAGCTTGCGACAAAAGGACATCTCCACAGCCAATGAGCAGTTCTTC
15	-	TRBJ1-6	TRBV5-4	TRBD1	CASSRRDSYNSPLHF	TGTGCCAGCAGCCGCCGGGACAGCTATAATTCACCCCTCCACTTT
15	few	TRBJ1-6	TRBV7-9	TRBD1	CASSKWTGGNSPLHF	TGTGCCAGCAGTAAGTGGACAGGGGGGAATTCACCCCTCCACTTT
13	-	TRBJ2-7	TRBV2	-	CASNQQGTYEQYF	TGTGCCAGCAATCAACAGGGTACCTACGAGCAGTACTTC
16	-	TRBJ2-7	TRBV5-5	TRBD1	CASSLARTGGEVVQYF	TGTGCCAGCAGCTTGGCACGGACAGGGGGCGAAGTCGTGCAGTACTTC
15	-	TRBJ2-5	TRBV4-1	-	CASSQVLSGVETQYF	TGCGCCAGCAGCCAAGTTCTCTCGGGGGTAGAGACCCAGTACTTC
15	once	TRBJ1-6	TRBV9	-	CARNGVSSYNSPLHF	TGTGCTAGGAACGGGGTCAGCTCCTATAATTCACCCCTCCACTTT
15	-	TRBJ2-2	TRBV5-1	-	CASSSLPTDTGELFF	TGCGCCAGCAGCTCCCTACCCACCGACACCGGGGAGCTGTTTTTT
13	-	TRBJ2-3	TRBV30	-	CAWDHRGRDTQYF	TGTGCCTGGGATCACCGGGGTAGAGATACGCAGTATTTT
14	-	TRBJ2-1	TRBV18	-	CASSPSGDVNEQFF	TGTGCCAGCTCACCAAGTGGCGATGTGAATGAGCAGTTCTTC
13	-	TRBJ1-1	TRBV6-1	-	CASSISGNTEAFF	TGTGCCAGCAGTATCTCAGGGAACACTGAAGCTTTCTTT
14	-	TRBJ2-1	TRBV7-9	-	CASSFRQIYNEQFF	TGTGCCAGCAGCTTTAGGCAGATCTACAATGAGCAGTTCTTC
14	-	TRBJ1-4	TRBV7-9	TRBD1	CASSPTGVAEKLFF	TGTGCCAGCAGTCCGACAGGGGTGGCAGAAAAACTGTTTTTT
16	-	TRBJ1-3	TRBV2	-	CASTLIGSLSGNTIYF	TGTGCCAGCACGCTGATAGGATCCCTCTCTGGAAACACCATATATTTT
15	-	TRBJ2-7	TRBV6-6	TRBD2	CASSYGAGVPYEQYF	TGTGCCAGCAGTTACGGAGCGGGGGTACCCTACGAGCAGTACTTC
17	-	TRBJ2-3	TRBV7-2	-	CASSLQSRGFSTDTQYF	TGTGCCAGCAGCTTACAGTCTCGGGGGTTCAGCACAGATACGCAGTATTTT
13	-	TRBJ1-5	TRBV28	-	CASSPDRNQPQHF	TGTGCCAGCAGTCCGGACCGCAATCAGCCCCAGCATTTT
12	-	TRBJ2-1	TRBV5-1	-	CASSLEYNEQFF	TGCGCCAGCAGCTTGGAGTACAATGAGCAGTTCTTC
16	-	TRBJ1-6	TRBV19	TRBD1	CASSRDSSSYNSPLHF	TGTGCCAGTAGCCGGGACAGCAGCTCCTATAATTCACCCCTCCACTTT